The sequence of this TCR beta chain was determined in a study of T cell clusters in autoimmune cytopenias (dated by TCRdb to about 2019). For the wider study: Per sample, TRB sequencing gave a median depth of around 55,000 reads and a median of approximately 2,400 distinct TRB clonotypes. Peripheral blood TRB and IGH repertoires were sequenced in autoimmune cytopenia patients at active disease and during treatment follow-up, alongside healthy, CLL and autoimmune hepatitis controls. The goal of the study was to determine whether autoimmune cytopenia patients have a disease-specific immune repertoire signature that could serve as a blood-based biomarker. General study outcomes and caveats: The T cell clusters were only ever defined in silico, so experimental validation of their functional role was still needed. Healthy donors showed almost three-fold more exclusive TRB clusters than active autoimmune hepatitis patients, consistent with an autoimmunity-wide signature. The TRB repertoire shifts, including less even repertoires in secondary cytopenia and CLL, mostly reflected lymphoma bias and not autoimmunity. The cluster-lack signature was not seen for secondary cytopenia versus CLL, apparently masked by the dominant lymphoma-associated repertoire. GLIPH suggested that primary autoimmune cytopenia patients lacked physiological T cell clusters: more than 40 clusters were exclusive to healthy donors versus approximately 18 exclusive to patients.

TRB rearrangements were amplified by multiplex PCR following a touch-down protocol, with the TRB-A and TRB-B primer pools mixed in one tube. Illumina adapters and sample indices were added to the amplicons through two consecutive PCR reactions using Phusion HS II polymerase. Amplicons were gel-purified with the NucleoSpin Gel and PCR Clean-up kit, then quantified by Qubit and quality-checked on an Agilent 2100 Bioanalyzer. Sequencing of the libraries was done on an Illumina MiSeq with 600-cycle, single-indexed, paired-end runs. Per the source publication's procedure: MiXCR version 2.1.12, together with the default MiXCR reference library, was used to align and assemble the TRB reads. Each unique CDR3 nucleotide sequence defined a clone, and only productive sequences with at least two reads were analysed. Repertoire diversity was assessed with alpha-parameterized diversity profiles (alpha 0 to 5), including the Shannon (alpha 1) and Simpson (alpha 2) indices, which were computed with an R script. Combinatorial TRB VJ usage was computed with the tcR package and compared between cohorts by principal component analysis with ade4. TCRbeta CDR3s were clustered with GLIPH on cohort pairs matched by age and read depth, and cluster frequencies were compared by Wilcoxon test. Once TCRdb had reprocessed the reads, it stored one entry per CDR3 protein sequence and supplied no DNA. The V and J calls shown here were made by TCRdb, not taken from the authors' results. The sample table holds about 9,500 distinct CDR3 sequences. Just over 9% of the sample is taken by the ten largest.

Each sample's TRB amplification started from 250 ng of peripheral blood genomic DNA, which corresponds to roughly 38,000 genome equivalents. Regarding this clonotype: The antigen it recognizes is unknown.

Sequenced input: peripheral blood. This TCR derives from a human donor with an autoimmune cytopenia or autoimmune hepatitis (not recorded which).

The CDR3 here reads CASSSYLGLAGPDTGELFF. The rearranged chain carries TRBV12-3 or TRBV12-4 and TRBJ2-2; the TCRdb D gene call, TRBD2, has no DNA to confirm it. The CDR3 has 19 amino acids, counting the end cysteine and phenylalanine. No DNA accompanies this entry.